This T cell receptor beta chain originates from a study of blood T cells in healthy people across ages. General study results and limits: There were more naive CD4+ cells and higher diversity in long-lived donors than in aged donors.

Through a sample-barcoded 5' primer and a J-beta primer mix, a second PCR was run for about 6 to 11 cycles. One entry per CDR3 protein results from TCRdb running MiXCR on the 5' RACE reads. In the table there are approximately 1,000,000 distinct CDR3 sequences, 45% of which are singletons. V lost 8 bases to trimming and J lost 1 base, with 19 bases between them. The CDR3 covers 16 residues. Per germline, CDR1 MNHEY and CDR2 SMNVEV (reference sequence). About this clonotype: Its antigen remains unknown.

This TCR came from a woman aged 55-70 years in good health. V and J are TRBV27 and TRBJ2-3, with a weak D call TRBD2 (5 bases). Sequencing input: blood. The CDR3 DNA is TGTGCCAGCTATACTAGTGCCCCGATCGGCACAGATACGCAGTATTTT. Translated, it gives CASYTSAPIGTDTQYF.